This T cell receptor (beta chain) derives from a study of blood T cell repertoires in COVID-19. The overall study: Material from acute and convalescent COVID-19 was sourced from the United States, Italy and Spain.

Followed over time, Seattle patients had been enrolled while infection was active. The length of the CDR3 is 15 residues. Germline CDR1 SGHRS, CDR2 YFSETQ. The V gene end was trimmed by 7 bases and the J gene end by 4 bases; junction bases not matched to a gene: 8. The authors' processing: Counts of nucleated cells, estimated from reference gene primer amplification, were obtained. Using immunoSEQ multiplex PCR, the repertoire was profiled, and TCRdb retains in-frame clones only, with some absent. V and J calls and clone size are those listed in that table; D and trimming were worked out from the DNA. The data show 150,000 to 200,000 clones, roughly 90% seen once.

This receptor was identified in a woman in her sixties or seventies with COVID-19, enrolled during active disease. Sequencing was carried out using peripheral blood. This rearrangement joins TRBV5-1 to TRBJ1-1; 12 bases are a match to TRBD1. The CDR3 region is CASGRDRGRVTEAFF. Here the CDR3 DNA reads TGCGCCAGCGGTCGGGACAGGGGGCGGGTCACTGAAGCTTTCTTT.